This TCR beta chain was profiled in a study of blood T cell repertoires in COVID-19. Turning to the study itself: Collection of acute and convalescent COVID-19 samples took place in the United States, Italy and Spain.

How the authors handled the data: Reference gene primer amplification in the assay estimated nucleated cell counts. Only in-frame clones appear in the TCRdb table, and some are missing; sequencing was by immunoSEQ multiplex PCR. D and trimming come from the DNA, and the V and J calls and clone size come from that table. The sample lists more than 150,000 clones, 85% to 90% seen once, with roughly 0.6% in the top ten. CDR1 and CDR2 (germline): LNHDA, SQIVND (reference sequence). After removal of 9 bases from V and 3 bases from J, the junction contained 4 bases not matched to a gene. The CDR3 is made up of 13 amino acids.

Sequenced: peripheral blood. The chain couples TRBV19 to TRBJ2-3, with 9 bases that match TRBD1. The sequence was collected from a man aged 50-60 years with acute or convalescent COVID-19. CDR3 bases: TGTGCCAGCGGGACAGGGAAGACAGATACGCAGTATTTT. Translating gives CASGTGKTDTQYF.